Listed here are 30 T cell receptor beta chains from one sample, sequenced in a study of blood T cell repertoires in COVID-19. This table comes from immunoSEQ multiplex PCR, and its TCRdb copy is limited to in-frame clones, with some not included. The repertoire consists of about 210,000 clones, with around four fifths occurring once and the leading ten covering 0.85% to 0.95%. Material: peripheral blood. These receptors were obtained from a man in his sixties with COVID-19, enrolled during active disease.

The chain employs TRBV28 and TRBJ1-1; D gene uncertain. The V gene lost 5 bases and the J gene lost 2 bases, with 6 bases spanning the gap. Germline loops: CDR1 MDHEN, CDR2 SYDVKM. The CDR3 length is 12 residues. In DNA form, the CDR3 reads TGTGCCAGCAGTCAGGTTAACACTGAAGCTTTCTTT. Its protein product is CASSQVNTEAFF.

V usage is TRBV5-1 and J usage is TRBJ1-1; D is possibly TRBD1 (6 bases). The length of the CDR3 is 15 residues. Per germline, CDR1 SGHRS and CDR2 YFSETQ. V lost 3 bases to trimming and J lost 8 bases, with 20 bases between them. As DNA, the CDR3 is TGCGCCAGCAGCTCTGGTGGGACAAACAAACCGGAAGCTTTCTTT. It is translated as CASSSGGTNKPEAFF.

V gene TRBV19 combines with J gene TRBJ1-3; no firm D call. The CDR3 contains 14 residues. The germline gives CDR1 LNHDA, CDR2 SQIVND (reference sequence). V lost 7 bases to trimming and J lost 0 bases, with 10 bases between them. CDR3 loop: CASIPSGSGNTIYF. The CDR3 DNA reads as TGTGCCAGTATTCCCAGCGGCTCTGGAAACACCATATATTTT.

The genes are TRBV5-5 and TRBJ2-3, with TRBD2 as a possible D gene (5 bases). Germline CDR1 and CDR2: SGHKS and YYEKEE (reference sequence). The ends were cut back, 0 bases at V and 1 base at J, with 15 bases in the middle. There are 17 residues in the CDR3. CDR3 in amino acids: CASSLAIIGLGTDTQYF. CDR3 DNA: TGTGCCAGCAGCTTGGCCATAATAGGACTTGGCACAGATACGCAGTATTTT. The full variable domain, with the rest looked up from reference TRBV5-5 and TRBJ2-3, is DAGVTQSPTHLIKTRGQQVTLRCSPISGHKSVSWYQQVLGQGPQFIFQYYEKEERGRGNFPDRFSARQFPNYSSELNVNALLLGDSALYLCASSLAIIGLGTDTQYFGPGTRLTVL.

The chain joins TRBV15 to TRBJ1-1, with D maybe TRBD1 (5 bases). Trimming took off 6 bases at V and 4 bases at J, with 18 bases between the two ends. Germline loops: CDR1 LNHNV, CDR2 YYDKDF (reference sequence). The CDR3 runs 15 residues. The CDR3 is CATRPRGREGTEAFF. In nucleotides, the CDR3 is TGTGCCACCAGACCACGGGGCAGGGAGGGCACTGAAGCTTTCTTT. Full variable domain (rest looked up from reference TRBV15 and TRBJ1-1): DAMVIQNPRYQVTQFGKPVTLSCSQTLNHNVMYWYQQKSSQAPKLLFHYYDKDFNNEADTPDNFQSRRPNTSFCFLDIRSPGLGDTAMYLCATRPRGREGTEAFFGQGTRLTVV.

This sequence joins TRBV7-9 and TRBJ2-7, with a tentative D call TRBD2 (6 bases). The CDR3 totals 15 residues. V was pared by 5 bases and J by 2 bases, with 16 bases between. Per germline, CDR1 SEHNR and CDR2 FQNEAQ (reference sequence). The DNA of the CDR3 is TGTGCCAGCAGCCTACTGCGGGACGGCCCCTACGAGCAGTACTTC. Protein: CASSLLRDGPYEQYF. Together with reference TRBV7-9 and TRBJ2-7, the CDR3 gives the full variable domain: DTGVSQNPRHKITKRGQNVTFRCDPISEHNRLYWYRQTLGQGPEFLTYFQNEAQLEKSRLLSDRFSAERPKGSFSTLEIQRTEQGDSAMYLCASSLLRDGPYEQYFGPGTRLTVT.

This clone was seen only a few times. This CDR3 is CASSLGRGGLQPQHF. In nucleotides, the CDR3 is TGTGCCAGCAGCTTAGGGCGAGGGGGACTACAGCCCCAGCATTTT. The chain couples TRBV13 to TRBJ1-5; the D gene is possibly TRBD1 (6 bases). Trimming removed 0 bases from V and 7 bases from J, with 13 bases in between. Germline-derived CDR1 and CDR2 are PRHDT and FYEKMQ (reference sequence). CDR3 length equals 15 residues.

There are a few counts of this clone. In nucleotides, the CDR3 is TGTGCCAGCAGCCAAGAGAGTGGGAGAATGCAGTTCTTC. Its translation is CASSQESGRMQFF. This rearrangement joins TRBV4-2 to TRBJ2-1, with a possible D match to TRBD2 (5 bases). This CDR3 is built from 13 residues. Deletions cut 0 bases from V and 12 bases from J, with 12 bases between. The germline V gene has CDR1 LGHNA and CDR2 YNFKEQ.

This chain links TRBV4-2 with TRBJ2-1, with D unresolved. The germline gives CDR1 LGHNA, CDR2 YNFKEQ. This CDR3 region has 15 residues. The ends were cut back, 0 bases at V and 4 bases at J, with 10 bases in the middle. In nucleotides, the CDR3 is TGTGCCAGCAGCCAAGATCTAGGCGCGTACAATGAGCAGTTCTTC. It yields the protein CASSQDLGAYNEQFF.

This clone was seen a single time. The chain joins TRBV28 to TRBJ1-1, with a possible D match to TRBD1 (6 bases). Between the trimmed V and J ends, which lost 2 bases and 4 bases, there was a span of 14 bases. This CDR3 comprises 15 residues. Per the germline V gene, CDR1 is MDHEN and CDR2 is SYDVKM. The CDR3 nucleotides are TGTGCCAGCAGTTTAATAAGAGGGGGTCGCACTGAAGCTTTCTTT. Protein product: CASSLIRGGRTEAFF.

The chain uses TRBV5-4 and TRBJ1-1; tentative D call: TRBD1 (5 bases). The CDR3 covers 17 residues. CDR1 is SGHNT, CDR2 YYREEE, per germline (reference sequence). The germline V and J ends were trimmed by 4 bases and 1 base, with 20 bases remaining between them. This chain's CDR3 is CASSPGGTGTANTEAFF. In DNA form, the CDR3 reads TGTGCCAGCAGCCCGGGGGGTACCGGGACGGCGAACACTGAAGCTTTCTTT. Using reference TRBV5-4 and TRBJ1-1 for the parts outside the CDR3, the full variable domain is ETGVTQSPTHLIKTRGQQVTLRCSSQSGHNTVSWYQQALGQGPQFIFQYYREEENGRGNFPPRFSGLQFPNYSSELNVNALELDDSALYLCASSPGGTGTANTEAFFGQGTRLTVV.

This chain connects TRBV6-4 to TRBJ1-1, with D perhaps matching TRBD1 (6 bases). CDR1 is MRHNA, CDR2 SNTAGT, per germline. V was clipped by 7 bases and J by 13 bases, with 22 bases between them. This CDR3 is built from 13 residues. CDR3 region: CASTISQGSGVFF. Written as DNA, the CDR3 is TGTGCCAGCACTATATCGCAGGGGTCAGGGGTTTTCTTT.

The chain is built from TRBV5-4 and TRBJ1-1; TRBD1 is a possible D gene (5 bases). Germline loops: CDR1 SGHNT, CDR2 YYREEE (reference sequence). CDR3 length: 13 amino acids. The V gene lost 4 bases and the J gene lost 3 bases, with 10 bases spanning the gap. The CDR3 DNA reads as TGTGCCAGCAGCCGTACAGGAGACACTGAAGCTTTCTTT. The encoded protein is CASSRTGDTEAFF.

V gene TRBV7-2 combines with J gene TRBJ1-5, with a possible D match to TRBD1 (6 bases). Trimming cost V 0 bases and J 3 bases, with 9 bases left between them. In germline, CDR1 is SGHTA, CDR2 FQGNSA. This CDR3 has 15 amino acids. The CDR3 spells CASSLAGGANQPQHF. CDR3 nucleotides: TGTGCCAGCAGCTTAGCGGGGGGGGCCAATCAGCCCCAGCATTTT. Supplemented by reference TRBV7-2 and TRBJ1-5, the full variable domain reads GAGVSQSPSNKVTEKGKDVELRCDPISGHTALYWYRQSLGQGLEFLIYFQGNSAPDKSGLPSDRFSAERTGGSVSTLTIQRTQQEDSAVYLCASSLAGGANQPQHFGDGTRLSIL.

The rearrangement uses TRBV9 and TRBJ2-3, with D possibly TRBD2 on 5 matching bases. The length of the CDR3 is 16 residues. V lost 0 bases and J lost 6, with 17 bases in between. Per the germline V gene, CDR1 is SGDLS and CDR2 is YYNGEE. The DNA of the CDR3 is TGTGCCAGCAGCGTAGCTGGGAGCGCACACGGGGATACGCAGTATTTT. Residues: CASSVAGSAHGDTQYF.

This clone was detected once. This sequence joins TRBV9 and TRBJ2-2, with TRBD2 identical over 10 bases. Germline values: CDR1 SGDLS, CDR2 YYNGEE. V dropped 0 bases and J dropped 6; count of bases not matched to a gene: 5. This CDR3 is built from 16 residues. The CDR3 nucleotides read TGTGCCAGCAGCGTAGGTAGCGGGAGGTCCTCCGGGGAGCTGTTTTTT. The encoded protein is CASSVGSGRSSGELFF.

V gene TRBV14 combines with J gene TRBJ2-6; 7 bases agree with TRBD1. The V gene's germline CDR1 is SGHDN and CDR2 FVKESK. J gave up 1 base and V 0 bases, and 3 bases lay outside the gene matches. The CDR3 loop spans 17 amino acids. The CDR3 region has the DNA TGTGCCAGCAGCCAAGATCCGGGACAGTCTGGGGCCAACGTCCTGACTTTC. Protein: CASSQDPGQSGANVLTF.

The sample holds one count of this clone. The rearrangement uses TRBV27 and TRBJ1-5, with a possible D match to TRBD1 (5 bases). Germline-derived CDR1 and CDR2 are MNHEY and SMNVEV (reference sequence). The length of the CDR3 is 13 residues. With 2 bases removed from V and 4 bases from J, the gap between germline ends came to 6 bases. The CDR3 sequence is CASSLNRNQPQHF. The CDR3 region has the DNA TGTGCCAGCAGTTTAAACAGGAATCAGCCCCAGCATTTT.

The chain employs TRBV5-6 and TRBJ2-7; 12 bases map to TRBD2. The junction had 7 bases not matched to a gene; V was cut back by 1 base and J by 2 bases. The germline gives CDR1 SGHDT, CDR2 YYEEEE. This CDR3 region has 17 residues. The CDR3 DNA follows: TGTGCCAGCAGCTTGTCCCTAGCGGGAGGGATCGCCTACGAGCAGTACTTC. Amino acids: CASSLSLAGGIAYEQYF.

The chain uses TRBV28 and TRBJ1-2, with TRBD1 matching over 7 bases. Germline V gene lookup returns CDR1 MDHEN and CDR2 SYDVKM. The CDR3 runs 11 residues. Losses at the gene ends were 4 bases for V and 9 bases for J; bases not matched to a gene: 2. DNA of the CDR3: TGTGCCAGCAGTTCGACAGGGAGCTACACCTTC. This sequence encodes CASSSTGSYTF.

This clone came up a few times. V and J are TRBV27 and TRBJ2-7; 7 bases align to TRBD1. CDR1 is MNHEY, CDR2 SMNVEV, per germline (reference sequence). V lost 7 bases to trimming and J lost 4 bases; unmatched junction nucleotides: 10. The CDR3 sequence is 14 residues long. Here the CDR3 reads CASKLDRFIYEQYF. The CDR3 coding sequence is TGTGCCAGCAAGCTGGACAGGTTTATTTACGAGCAGTACTTC.

The J gene is TRBJ1-2, the V gene TRBV12-3 or TRBV12-4; TRBD1 aligns across 10 bases. J lost 5 bases, V lost 6 bases, and 3 bases had no gene match. The CDR3 runs to 13 residues. For the CDR3, the DNA is TGTGCCAGCAGCGCGGACAGGGGGTATGGCTACACCTTC. Translated: CASSADRGYGYTF.

This sequence joins TRBV15 and TRBJ1-1, with D possibly matching TRBD1 (6 bases). Germline CDR1 and CDR2: LNHNV and YYDKDF (reference sequence). This CDR3 region has 15 residues. V was clipped by 4 bases and J by 8 bases, with 20 bases between them. The CDR3 is CATSIPRGGPKEAFF. The CDR3 DNA is TGTGCCACCAGCATCCCTCGGGGGGGGCCAAAAGAAGCTTTCTTT. The full variable domain, its missing parts supplied by reference TRBV15 and TRBJ1-1, is DAMVIQNPRYQVTQFGKPVTLSCSQTLNHNVMYWYQQKSSQAPKLLFHYYDKDFNNEADTPDNFQSRRPNTSFCFLDIRSPGLGDTAMYLCATSIPRGGPKEAFFGQGTRLTVV.

The gene calls are TRBV18 and TRBJ1-5; no definite D call. The CDR3 length is 13 residues. With 8 bases removed from V and 3 bases from J, the gap between germline ends came to 11 bases. Germline-derived CDR1 and CDR2 are KGHSH and LQKENI. The CDR3 nucleotides read TGTGCCAGCACAGACGGACTCAATCAGCCCCAGCATTTT. This gives the protein CASTDGLNQPQHF.

The V gene is TRBV3-1 (or the pseudogene TRBV3-2), the J gene TRBJ2-2; TRBD2 agrees at 11 bases. The CDR3 totals 16 residues. The V segment lost 5 bases and the J segment 4 bases; nucleotides outside the gene matches: 6. CDR1 is LGHDT and CDR2 is YNNKEL in the germline V gene (reference sequence). The CDR3 DNA reads TGTGCCAGCAGCAGACTAGCGGGATTAACCACCGGGGAGCTGTTTTTT. Translation gives CASSRLAGLTTGELFF.

The chain joins TRBV5-4 to TRBJ1-1; 10 bases map to TRBD1. This CDR3 is 13 amino acids long. CDR1 is SGHNT and CDR2 is YYREEE in the germline V gene (reference sequence). J gave up 7 bases and V 4 bases, and 4 bases lay outside the gene matches. CDR3 in amino acids: CASSRDRGGEAFF. In DNA, the CDR3 is TGTGCCAGCAGCAGGGACAGGGGCGGTGAAGCTTTCTTT.

The chain combines TRBV9 with TRBJ1-2; D unresolved. Germline V gene data show CDR1 as SGDLS and CDR2 as YYNGEE. CDR3 size: 15 residues. V lost 0 bases and J 8 bases, leaving 17 bases between the germline ends. CDR3 nucleotides: TGTGCCAGCAGCGTAGGGGCAGCGGGTGGGGAGGGCTACACCTTC. This encodes CASSVGAAGGEGYTF. Full variable domain (rest looked up from reference TRBV9 and TRBJ1-2): DSGVTQTPKHLITATGQRVTLRCSPRSGDLSVYWYQQSLDQGLQFLIQYYNGEERAKGNILERFSAQQFPDLHSELNLSSLELGDSALYFCASSVGAAGGEGYTFGSGTRLTVV.

The gene calls are TRBV5-6 and TRBJ2-1, with a possible D match to TRBD1 (5 bases). Per germline, CDR1 SGHDT and CDR2 YYEEEE. The CDR3 totals 16 residues. The V end was cut by 0 bases, the J end by 5 bases, with 15 bases between. The CDR3 sequence is CASSLVQAGHHNEQFF. DNA of the CDR3: TGTGCCAGCAGCTTGGTTCAGGCAGGGCACCACAATGAGCAGTTCTTC. Supplemented by reference TRBV5-6 and TRBJ2-1, the full variable domain reads DAGVTQSPTHLIKTRGQQVTLRCSPKSGHDTVSWYQQALGQGPQFIFQYYEEEERQRGNFPDRFSGHQFPNYSSELNVNALLLGDSALYLCASSLVQAGHHNEQFFGPGTRLTVL.

The V call is TRBV11-2, the J call TRBJ2-7; TRBD1 aligns across 10 bases. Germline lookup yields CDR1 SGHAT and CDR2 FQNNGV. The V gene end was trimmed by 3 bases and the J gene end by 7 bases; junction bases not matched to a gene: 12. This CDR3 spans 16 amino acids. CDR3 in amino acids: CASSLQTGTGAGEQYF. CDR3 DNA: TGTGCCAGCAGCTTGCAGACCGGGACAGGGGCAGGGGAGCAGTACTTC.

This chain links TRBV28 with TRBJ1-1, with 8 bases aligning to TRBD1. Germline assignment: CDR1 MDHEN and CDR2 SYDVKM. The CDR3 is 14 residues long. V dropped 6 bases and J dropped 6; count of bases not matched to a gene: 9. CDR3 loop: CASSPDRGIPEAFF. DNA for the CDR3: TGTGCCAGCAGCCCCGACAGGGGCATCCCTGAAGCTTTCTTT.